Listed below are T cell receptor beta chains from one sample, sequenced in a study of T cell repertoires in cytomegalovirus infection. One entry per CDR3 protein, called by TCRdb with MiXCR from the reads. The table shows around 740,000 distinct CDR3 sequences, with roughly 36% occurring only once. Input material: PBMCs. The receptor source for this set is a human donor in good health (CMV status not recorded). Some clones in this sample may be carry-over from other donors' samples. The CDR3 runs from the conserved cysteine through the conserved F or W. A D gene is named only where the DNA matches it firmly. Some rows mark clone size as missing; the rest say once, few, many or name a class of expanded clone.

V: TRBV19
size: .
D: TRBD2
J: TRBJ2-7
CDR3: CASTDRGGSYEQYF
DNA: TGTGCCAGTACCGATCGGGGGGGGAGCTACGAGCAGTACTTC

V: TRBV12-3/TRBV12-4
size: .
D: .
J: TRBJ2-3
CDR3: CASSLGLGQGPSTDTQYF
DNA: TGTGCCAGCAGTTTGGGGCTAGGTCAGGGCCCTAGCACAGATACGCAGTATTTT

V: TRBV7-9
size: many
D: .
J: TRBJ1-1
CDR3: CASRHLGVNTEAFF
DNA: TGTGCCAGCAGGCACCTTGGGGTGAACACTGAAGCTTTCTTT

V: TRBV7-3
size: many
D: .
J: TRBJ1-1
CDR3: CASSSGTLRGTEAFF
DNA: TGTGCCAGCAGCTCAGGGACACTTCGGGGGACTGAAGCTTTCTTT

V: TRBV28
size: .
D: TRBD1
J: TRBJ1-5
CDR3: CASISRGDRGQQPQHF
DNA: TGTGCCAGCATCTCAAGGGGTGACAGGGGCCAACAGCCCCAGCATTTT

V: TRBV7-2
size: .
D: .
J: TRBJ1-4
CDR3: CASSFTHEKLSF
DNA: TGTGCCAGCAGCTTTACACATGAAAAACTGTCTTTT

V: TRBV28
size: .
D: TRBD1
J: TRBJ2-1
CDR3: CASSFDRGPSREQFF
DNA: TGTGCCAGCAGTTTTGACAGGGGGCCATCCCGCGAGCAGTTCTTC

V: TRBV7-3
size: .
D: TRBD2
J: TRBJ2-3
CDR3: CASSLGGGSTQYF
DNA: TGTGCCAGCAGCTTGGGGGGGGGGAGTACGCAGTATTTT

V: TRBV12-3/TRBV12-4
size: few
D: .
J: TRBJ2-5
CDR3: CASSPGGMGKTQYF
DNA: TGTGCCAGCAGCCCCGGCGGGATGGGCAAGACCCAGTACTTC

V: TRBV20-1
size: few
D: TRBD2
J: TRBJ2-1
CDR3: CSASTSGRAPIYNEQFF
DNA: TGCAGTGCTAGTACCAGCGGGAGAGCACCAATCTACAATGAGCAGTTCTTC

V: TRBV28
size: .
D: TRBD1
J: TRBJ2-6
CDR3: CASRDSLSGANVLTF
DNA: TGTGCCAGCCGGGACAGCCTCTCTGGGGCCAACGTCCTGACTTTC

V: TRBV11-1
size: few
D: .
J: TRBJ2-3
CDR3: CASSSSGGTSTDTQYF
DNA: TGTGCCAGCAGCTCGTCGGGGGGCACTAGCACAGATACGCAGTATTTT

V: TRBV6-1
size: few
D: TRBD2
J: TRBJ2-7
CDR3: CASTGLAGGSYEQYF
DNA: TGTGCCAGCACTGGACTAGCGGGAGGGTCCTACGAGCAGTACTTC

V: TRBV10-3
size: .
D: .
J: TRBJ2-1
CDR3: CAISESTNRDDNEQFF
DNA: TGTGCCATCAGTGAGTCGACTAACCGGGACGACAATGAGCAGTTCTTC

V: TRBV25-1
size: .
D: .
J: TRBJ1-4
CDR3: CASSERHQREKLFF
DNA: TGTGCCAGCAGTGAGCGGCATCAGCGGGAAAAACTGTTTTTT

V: TRBV29-1
size: .
D: .
J: TRBJ2-6
CDR3: CSVGAGLGSGANVLTF
DNA: TGCAGCGTTGGGGCGGGGTTGGGCTCTGGGGCCAACGTCCTGACTTTC

V: TRBV7-9
size: few
D: .
J: TRBJ2-3
CDR3: CASSLVVGDLEYF
DNA: TGTGCCAGCAGCTTAGTGGTGGGTGATCTGGAGTATTTT

V: TRBV11-2
size: once
D: TRBD2
J: TRBJ2-1
CDR3: CASSLAGLAGGGPYNEQFF
DNA: TGTGCCAGCAGCTTGGCGGGACTAGCGGGAGGGGGCCCCTACAATGAGCAGTTCTTC

V: TRBV29-1
size: .
D: .
J: TRBJ2-5
CDR3: CSVDLQVGETQYF
DNA: TGCAGCGTGGACCTTCAGGTCGGAGAGACCCAGTACTTC

V: TRBV7-2
size: few
D: .
J: TRBJ2-2
CDR3: CASSFTRTTGELFF
DNA: TGTGCCAGCAGCTTTACCCGGACCACCGGGGAGCTGTTTTTT

V: TRBV2
size: .
D: .
J: TRBJ1-2
CDR3: CASSGEAPGYGYTF
DNA: TGTGCCAGCAGTGGTGAGGCGCCTGGCTATGGCTACACCTTC

V: TRBV6-6
size: .
D: TRBD2
J: TRBJ2-7
CDR3: CASREGTGTYEQYF
DNA: TGTGCCAGTAGGGAGGGGACGGGAACCTACGAGCAGTACTTC

V: TRBV6-2/TRBV6-3
size: .
D: .
J: TRBJ1-5
CDR3: CASSYGRSSYQPQHF
DNA: TGTGCCAGCAGTTATGGTAGGTCCAGCTATCAGCCCCAGCATTTT

V: TRBV27
size: few
D: .
J: TRBJ1-5
CDR3: CASSYELNQPQHF
DNA: TGTGCCAGCAGTTACGAATTAAATCAGCCCCAGCATTTT

V: TRBV18
size: .
D: .
J: TRBJ2-2
CDR3: CASSPERQANTGELFF
DNA: TGTGCCAGCTCACCGGAAAGACAGGCGAACACCGGGGAGCTGTTTTTT

V: TRBV15
size: .
D: .
J: TRBJ2-5
CDR3: CATIRDHPGQETQYF
DNA: TGTGCCACCATTAGAGATCATCCAGGTCAAGAGACCCAGTACTTC

V: TRBV7-9
size: many
D: TRBD2
J: TRBJ2-7
CDR3: CASSGPSGGAFEQYF
DNA: TGTGCCAGCAGCGGTCCTAGCGGGGGGGCTTTCGAGCAGTACTTC

V: TRBV28
size: .
D: .
J: TRBJ2-7
CDR3: CASSHGGAYEQYF
DNA: TGTGCCAGCAGTCACGGGGGAGCCTACGAGCAGTACTTC

V: TRBV6-5
size: many
D: TRBD2
J: TRBJ2-3
CDR3: CASSYSNPQTSGRATDTQYF
DNA: TGTGCCAGCAGTTACTCGAATCCTCAGACTAGCGGGAGGGCCACAGATACGCAGTATTTT

V: TRBV28
size: .
D: .
J: TRBJ1-1
CDR3: CAVIHGDTEAFF
DNA: TGTGCCGTGATCCACGGGGATACTGAAGCTTTCTTT

V: TRBV5-1
size: few
D: .
J: TRBJ1-1
CDR3: CASSLDLAGELAEAFF
DNA: TGCGCCAGCAGCTTGGATTTAGCAGGGGAACTCGCTGAAGCTTTCTTT

V: TRBV6-1
size: .
D: TRBD1
J: TRBJ1-5
CDR3: CASSEAVTGGSPQHF
DNA: TGTGCCAGCAGTGAAGCGGTGACAGGGGGCAGCCCCCAGCATTTT

V: TRBV24-1
size: many
D: TRBD1
J: TRBJ1-5
CDR3: CATSDSDRGNQPQHF
DNA: TGTGCCACCAGTGATTCGGACAGGGGAAATCAGCCCCAGCATTTT

V: TRBV5-1
size: .
D: .
J: TRBJ2-2
CDR3: CASSLGQINTGELFF
DNA: TGCGCCAGCAGCTTGGGGCAGATAAACACCGGGGAGCTGTTTTTT

V: TRBV28
size: .
D: .
J: TRBJ1-2
CDR3: CASGGFGYGYTF
DNA: TGTGCCAGCGGAGGTTTTGGGTATGGCTACACCTTC